A selection of T cell receptor beta chains follows, all from one sample in a study of cytomegalovirus exposure and HLA in healthy donors. Some clones are missing from TCRdb's copy, which holds only in-frame ones; the method was immunoSEQ multiplex PCR. This repertoire shows 200,000 to 250,000 clones, 82% found once; its top ten account for over 0.5%. The sequencing sample was made of PBMCs. The receptors were sampled from a woman between 40 and 55 years old in good health and CMV-seronegative. Both conserved end residues are part of each CDR3. The order of the fields is J gene, V gene, D gene, clone size, CDR3 DNA, CDR3 protein. D genes are given only for firm matches. Where a row states a size, it is once, few, many or the class of an expanded clone; other rows omit it.

TRBJ1-2 TRBV6-1 . . TGTGCCAGCAGTGAAAGGGGGACGGCCTTC CASSERGTAF
TRBJ2-2 TRBV5-5 . . TGTGCCAGCAGCTTCCCAGGGAACACCGGGGAGCTGTTTTTT CASSFPGNTGELFF
TRBJ2-5 TRBV7-2 TRBD1 . TGTGCCAGCAGCATGAACAGGGGGCTCGAAGAGACCCAGTACTTC CASSMNRGLEETQYF
TRBJ1-5 TRBV7-8 . . TGTGCCAGCAGCTTAGATCAGGGGTACGGTCAGCCCCAGCATTTT CASSLDQGYGQPQHF
TRBJ1-4 TRBV19 . . TGTGCCAGTAAAAGCGCGGGGGCCGGGCGAGAAAAACTGTTTTTT CASKSAGAGREKLFF
TRBJ1-4 TRBV19 . . TGTGCCAGCTCAGGGCTATTTGCAACTAATGAAAAACTGTTTTTT CASSGLFATNEKLFF
TRBJ2-6 TRBV18 . . TGTGCCAGCTTTCCAGGGTCTGGGGCCAACGTCCTGACTTTC CASFPGSGANVLTF
TRBJ1-1 TRBV11-1 . . TGTGCCAGCAGCTCGGGAGGGCGGACTGAAGCTTTCTTT CASSSGGRTEAFF
TRBJ2-7 TRBV4-2 . . TGTGCCACCGCGACACCGTCGGGGAACTCCTACGAGCAGTACTTC CATATPSGNSYEQYF
TRBJ2-2 TRBV28 . once TGTGCCAGCAGTTGGGTGGGGAGCACCGGGGAGCTGTTTTTT CASSWVGSTGELFF
TRBJ1-5 TRBV18 . . TGTGCCAGCTCACCACTTGAGGGGGTGAATCAGCCCCAGCATTTT CASSPLEGVNQPQHF
TRBJ1-1 TRBV7-8 TRBD1 . TGTGCCAGCAGCTTTCGGGGACAGGGGCCACGGGGGCCCGAAGCTTTCTTT CASSFRGQGPRGPEAFF
TRBJ1-2 TRBV19 . . TGTGCCACCGCTTACTCGTACAACTATGGCTACACCTTC CATAYSYNYGYTF
TRBJ2-2 TRBV27 . . TGTGCCAGCAGCCCCTCTGGCGGCACCGGGGAGCTGTTTTTT CASSPSGGTGELFF
TRBJ2-7 TRBV10-3 TRBD1 . TGTGCCATACGACAGGGTTCTTCGGGGACCTACGAGCAGTACTTC CAIRQGSSGTYEQYF
TRBJ2-7 TRBV4-1 . . TGCGCCAGCAGCCAAGTCGCCGGTTCTTACGAGCAGTACTTC CASSQVAGSYEQYF
TRBJ2-7 TRBV28 . . TGTGCCAGCAGCTCACAGTCCTACGAGCAGTACTTC CASSSQSYEQYF
TRBJ2-7 TRBV30 TRBD1 . TGTGCCTGGAGCGAATGGAAAAGGGGGCCCCACGAGCAGTACTTC CAWSEWKRGPHEQYF
TRBJ2-3 TRBV10-3 . . TGTGCCATCAGTGAGTCTGGGGGGTACACAGATACGCAGTATTTT CAISESGGYTDTQYF
TRBJ2-1 TRBV13 TRBD2 . TGTGCCAGCAGCCCCGGACTAGCGGGGGGAGGTGAGCAGTTCTTC CASSPGLAGGGEQFF
TRBJ1-3 TRBV4-3 . . TGCGCCAGCAGCCACGGGGGCTCTGGAAACACCATATATTTT CASSHGGSGNTIYF
TRBJ1-6 TRBV27 . . TGTGCCAGCAGCCTCCTAGGGGCCTCCTATAATTCACCCCTCCACTTT CASSLLGASYNSPLHF
TRBJ1-4 TRBV18 . . TGTGCCAGCTCCTCACTAACAGGGCGGATTAATGAAAAACTGTTTTTT CASSSLTGRINEKLFF
TRBJ1-5 TRBV10-3 . . TGTGCCATCAGTGAGGCGAGGGATCAGCCCCAGCATTTT CAISEARDQPQHF
TRBJ1-2 TRBV15 . . TGTGCCACCAGCAGAGACGACAGAAATGGCTACACCTTC CATSRDDRNGYTF
TRBJ1-3 TRBV7-6 . once TGTGCCAGCAGCTGGCAGCCAGCGGGCACCATATATTTT CASSWQPAGTIYF
TRBJ2-5 TRBV11-3 . . TGTGCCAGCAGCCCCGAGGCGGAGACCCAGTACTTC CASSPEAETQYF
TRBJ2-2 TRBV7-7 . . TGTGCTAGCAGCTTATCGGGAGTGACCGGGGAGCTGTTTTTT CASSLSGVTGELFF
TRBJ1-4 TRBV9 . few TGTGCCAGCAGCGGGGCGGGAGGGAATGAAAAACTGTTTTTT CASSGAGGNEKLFF
TRBJ1-2 TRBV29-1 . . TGCAGCGCGGACACAGGGTATGGCTACACCTTC CSADTGYGYTF
TRBJ2-7 TRBV19 TRBD1 . TGTGCCAGTAGTTTCAGGACAGGGATATCCTACGAGCAGTACTTC CASSFRTGISYEQYF
TRBJ1-1 TRBV19 . . TGTGCCAGTAGTCCTTTGACAGGCCGAACTCCGGGCACTGAAGCTTTCTTT CASSPLTGRTPGTEAFF
TRBJ1-2 TRBV29-1 TRBD1 once TGCAGCGTTGAAGATGGGTCAAGGGGATCATCGGCAGGGGGGAACTATGGCTACACCTTC CSVEDGSRGSSAGGNYGYTF
TRBJ1-1 TRBV19 TRBD1 . TGTGCCAGTAGCCCTGACAGGGGGAACACTGAAGCTTTCTTT CASSPDRGNTEAFF
TRBJ1-1 TRBV5-1 . . TGCGCCAGCAGCTTGTCGGGTGGAGACACTGAAGCTTTCTTT CASSLSGGDTEAFF
TRBJ2-7 TRBV5-4 TRBD1 few TGTGCCAGCAGCTTAAAGGGGACAGGGGCGGATGTCTACGAGCAGTACTTC CASSLKGTGADVYEQYF
TRBJ2-1 TRBV7-6 . . TGTGCCAGCAGCTTGGAGGCCTCAGCCAATGAGCAGTTCTTC CASSLEASANEQFF
TRBJ2-3 TRBV6-1 . few TGTGCCAGCAGTCCCAGAGATACGCAGTATTTT CASSPRDTQYF
TRBJ2-5 TRBV15 TRBD1 . TGTGCCACCAGCAGAGATAACAGGGGCGGGGAGACCCAGTACTTC CATSRDNRGGETQYF
TRBJ2-3 TRBV9 . . TGTGCCAGCAGCAGAACTAGTCTGAGCACAGATACGCAGTATTTT CASSRTSLSTDTQYF
TRBJ2-7 TRBV4-2 TRBD2 . TGTGCCAGCAGCCCCCCCGGGGAGGGGTACGAGCAGTACTTC CASSPPGEGYEQYF
TRBJ2-1 TRBV6-6 . . TGTGCCAGCAGTTCAGGGTATGAGCAGTTCTTC CASSSGYEQFF
TRBJ2-7 TRBV7-6 . . TGTGCCAGCAGCTTACGGGGCAGGGACTCCTACGAGCAGTACTTC CASSLRGRDSYEQYF
TRBJ1-2 TRBV29-1 . . TGCAGCGTTGTTATTTCAGGGGAGGGGTATGGCTACACCTTC CSVVISGEGYGYTF
TRBJ1-4 TRBV5-4 . . TGTGCCAGCAGCACTTCGGTCGCGACTAATGAAAAACTGTTTTTT CASSTSVATNEKLFF
TRBJ1-2 TRBV6-5 . . TGTGCCAGCAGTTCACAGGGTAACTATGGCTACACCTTC CASSSQGNYGYTF
TRBJ2-7 TRBV12-5 . . TGTGCTAGTGGTTTAGGGGACGAGCAGTACTTC CASGLGDEQYF
TRBJ2-5 TRBV19 . . TGTGCCAGTAGTATTACCTCATCCGGGACACCGCAAGAGACCCAGTACTTC CASSITSSGTPQETQYF
TRBJ2-3 TRBV2 . . TGTGCCAGCAGTGAACAGGCTCTTAGCACAGATACGCAGTATTTT CASSEQALSTDTQYF
TRBJ2-7 TRBV4-1 . . TGCGCCAGCAGCCAAGATAAGTATGACAGACCCTACGAGCAGTACTTC CASSQDKYDRPYEQYF
TRBJ1-5 TRBV7-9 . . TGTGCCAGCAGCTCGGCGGGGGGGCAGAATCAGCCCCAGCATTTT CASSSAGGQNQPQHF
TRBJ1-6 TRBV15 TRBD1 once TGTGCCACCAGCAGAGAGGGACAGGGGAATTCACCCCTCCACTTT CATSREGQGNSPLHF
TRBJ2-5 TRBV18 . . TGTGCCAGCTCCGGAGCGGAGACCCAGTACTTC CASSGAETQYF
TRBJ2-7 TRBV18 . few TGTGCCAGCTCACCTTCCGGGGACGAGCAGTACTTC CASSPSGDEQYF